The T cell receptor beta chain described here comes from a study of blood T cells in healthy people across ages. Points on this clonotype: Its antigen remains unidentified.

Researchers isolated at least 6 million PBMCs per sample. General observations from the study: Older individuals had lower TCR beta diversity per million T cells (the decline was roughly linear).

Using a J-beta primer mix together with a sample-barcoded 5' primer, a second PCR was run for about 6 to 11 cycles. Every cDNA was tagged by a template-switch adaptor with 12 random nucleotides. TCRdb reprocessed the 5' RACE reads with MiXCR, giving one entry per CDR3 protein. The data show about 780,000 distinct CDR3 sequences, with 35% to 60% seen just once and 15% to 20% held by the top ten. The ends were cut back, 4 bases at V and 6 bases at J, with 22 bases in the middle. The CDR3 covers 17 residues. CDR1 is SGHRS and CDR2 is YFSETQ in the germline V gene. This rearrangement joins TRBV5-1 to TRBJ2-2; no firm D call. The receptor was derived from a man at least 80 years old in good health. The sequencing sample was made of blood. The CDR3 DNA is TGCGCCAGCAGCCGCCGTTTTATTGGGCCTCGACCCGGGGAGCTGTTTTTT. Amino acids: CASSRRFIGPRPGELFF.